This TCR beta chain was sequenced for a study of OX40 agonist ivuxolimab in advanced cancers. Study in general: Cancers in dose escalation were hepatocellular, melanoma, renal cell and head and neck. In three patients, partial responses were observed, one with hepatocellular carcinoma and two with cutaneous melanoma.

The CDR3 length is 13 residues. The V and J ends lost 1 base and 1 base respectively, with 4 bases between them. Germline V gene sequence: CDR1 LNHDA, CDR2 SQIVND (reference sequence). Clones were sequenced by immunoSEQ multiplex PCR, and TCRdb holds only the in-frame ones, with some missing. The data hold about 70,000 clones, with over 75% observed a single time. This clone was recorded once. No antigen is known for it. Study observations and caveats: Partial responders receiving 0.1-3.0 mg/kg showed among the lowest clonal expansion. In CD8+ T cells, expanded clones were on average more numerous than in CD4+.

The sequence was collected from an adult with an advanced solid tumor such as melanoma, head and neck, liver or kidney cancer. The specimen was CD4+ or CD8+ T cells sorted from blood, collected in a trial of the OX40 agonist ivuxolimab. The chain couples TRBV19 to TRBJ1-1; D not resolved. The CDR3 region has the DNA TGTGCCAGTAGTATAGTTGCGAACACTGAAGCTTTCTTT. Its protein product is CASSIVANTEAFF. Together with reference TRBV19 and TRBJ1-1, the CDR3 gives the full variable domain: DGGITQSPKYLFRKEGQNVTLSCEQNLNHDAMYWYRQDPGQGLRLIYYSQIVNDFQKGDIAEGYSVSREKKESFPLTVTSAQKNPTAFYLCASSIVANTEAFFGQGTRLTVV.